In its sample, the clone carrying this TCR beta chain was seen a few times. What it binds is unknown. The data belong to a study of graft-versus-host responses after intestinal transplantation. Overall study context: Isolated intestinal, liver-intestinal, or multivisceral transplants were what recipients had. Overall study results and limits: Allografts of patients with graft-donor T cell macrochimerism showed high graft-versus-host to host-versus-graft clone ratios. GvH clones occurred in recipient marrow; some first appeared in ileum or blood.

Germline lookup yields CDR1 MRHNA and CDR2 SNTAGT. Trimming removed 0 bases at V and 1 base at J, with 5 bases between. This CDR3 comprises 14 residues. Clones were sequenced by immunoSEQ multiplex PCR, and TCRdb holds only the in-frame ones, with some missing. The table shows some 39,000 clones, with 85% to 95% occurring only once. This clonotype was obtained from a human patient who received an intestinal transplant, so some T cells may come from the graft donor. The sample in question was PBMCs, obtained roughly 780 days after intestinal transplantation. This sequence joins TRBV6-4 and TRBJ2-3; the D is unclear. CDR3 loop: CASSDSTGTDTQYF. The DNA for the CDR3 is TGTGCCAGCAGTGACTCGACGGGCACAGATACGCAGTATTTT.